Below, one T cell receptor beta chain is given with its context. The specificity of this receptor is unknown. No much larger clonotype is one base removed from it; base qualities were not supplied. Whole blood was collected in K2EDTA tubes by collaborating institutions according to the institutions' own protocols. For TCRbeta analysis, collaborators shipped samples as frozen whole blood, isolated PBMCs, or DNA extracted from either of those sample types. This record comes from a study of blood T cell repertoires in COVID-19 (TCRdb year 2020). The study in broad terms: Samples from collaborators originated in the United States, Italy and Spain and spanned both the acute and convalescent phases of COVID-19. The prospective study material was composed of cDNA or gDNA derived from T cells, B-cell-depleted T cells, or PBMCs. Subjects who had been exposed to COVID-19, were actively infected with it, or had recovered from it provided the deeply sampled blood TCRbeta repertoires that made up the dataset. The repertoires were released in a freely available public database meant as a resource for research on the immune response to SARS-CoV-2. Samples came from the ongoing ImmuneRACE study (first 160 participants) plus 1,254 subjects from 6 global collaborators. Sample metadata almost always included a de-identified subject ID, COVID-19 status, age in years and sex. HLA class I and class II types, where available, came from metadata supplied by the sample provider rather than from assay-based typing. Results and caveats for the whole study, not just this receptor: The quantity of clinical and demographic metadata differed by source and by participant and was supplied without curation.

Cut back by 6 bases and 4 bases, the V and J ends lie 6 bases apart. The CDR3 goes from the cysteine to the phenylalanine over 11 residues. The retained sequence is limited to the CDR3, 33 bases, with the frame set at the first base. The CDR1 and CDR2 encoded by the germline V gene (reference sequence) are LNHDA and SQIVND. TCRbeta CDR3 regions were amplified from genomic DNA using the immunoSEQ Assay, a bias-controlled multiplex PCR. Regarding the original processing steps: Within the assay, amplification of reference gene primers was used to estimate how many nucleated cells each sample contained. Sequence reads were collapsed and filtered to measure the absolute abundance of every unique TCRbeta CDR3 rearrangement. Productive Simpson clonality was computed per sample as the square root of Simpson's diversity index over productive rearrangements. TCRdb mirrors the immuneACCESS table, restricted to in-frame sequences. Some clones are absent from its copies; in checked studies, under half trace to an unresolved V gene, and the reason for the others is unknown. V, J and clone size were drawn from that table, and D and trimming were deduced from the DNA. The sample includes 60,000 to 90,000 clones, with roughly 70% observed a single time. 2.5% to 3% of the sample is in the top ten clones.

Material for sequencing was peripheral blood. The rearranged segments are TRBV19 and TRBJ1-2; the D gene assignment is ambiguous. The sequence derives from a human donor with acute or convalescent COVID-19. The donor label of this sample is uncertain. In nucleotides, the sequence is TGTGCCAGTAGCTACCGCTATGGCTACACCTTC. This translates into CASSYRYGYTF.